The rows below give T cell receptor beta chains drawn from one sample of a study of T-cell memory formation after mild COVID-19. TCRdb reanalysed the 5' RACE reads using MiXCR and keeps one entry per CDR3 protein. The profile covers 110,000 or so distinct CDR3 sequences, with around 17% appearing a single time and over 4.5% taken by the ten largest. The material sequenced was PBMCs or a T cell subset sorted from them (not recorded which). The receptors were gathered from a man younger than 30 who had mild COVID-19 (a few samples of this study predate the infection). Cell type and time point are not known. Each CDR3 is given with its conserved first and last residue. The D gene is left open where the match is weak. Size tells how often a clone was seen (once, few, many) or the class of an expanded clone, and some rows leave it out.

D: NA
length: 15
J: TRBJ1-5
V: TRBV5-6
size: NA
DNA: TGTGCCAGCAGCCTTAGGCAGGCCGTCAATCAGCCCCAGCATTTT
CDR3: CASSLRQAVNQPQHF

D: NA
length: 13
J: TRBJ2-5
V: TRBV24-1
size: many
DNA: TGTGCCACCAGTGATGGTCCTACGGAGACCCAGTACTTC
CDR3: CATSDGPTETQYF

D: TRBD1
length: 14
J: TRBJ2-7
V: TRBV23-1
size: few
DNA: TGCGCCAGCAGTCATCGGGACAGGTCCTACGAGCAGTACTTC
CDR3: CASSHRDRSYEQYF

D: NA
length: 15
J: TRBJ2-2
V: TRBV11-2
size: few
DNA: TGTGCCAGCAGCTTTTTGATAGAGAACACCGGGGAGCTGTTTTTT
CDR3: CASSFLIENTGELFF

D: TRBD2
length: 17
J: TRBJ2-5
V: TRBV3-1
size: NA
DNA: TGTGCCAGCAGCCAAGGACTAGCGGGGGGGTACCAAGAGACCCAGTACTTC
CDR3: CASSQGLAGGYQETQYF

D: NA
length: 18
J: TRBJ1-4
V: TRBV9
size: few
DNA: TGTGCCAGCAGCGACCGCCGGGACGGTGACCGTCTGCGTGAAAAACTGTTTTTT
CDR3: CASSDRRDGDRLREKLFF

D: NA
length: 15
J: TRBJ1-2
V: TRBV20-1
size: few
DNA: TGCAGTGCTAGAGTGGGACCCTTAGGTTTCTATGGCTACACCTTC
CDR3: CSARVGPLGFYGYTF

D: NA
length: 11
J: TRBJ2-5
V: TRBV10-3
size: many
DNA: TGTGCCATCGGACCCATGGAGACCCAGTACTTC
CDR3: CAIGPMETQYF

D: TRBD1
length: 17
J: TRBJ2-3
V: TRBV5-1
size: NA
DNA: TGCGCCAGCAGCAGGGACAGGGGTGTTAGGGGCACAGATACGCAGTATTTT
CDR3: CASSRDRGVRGTDTQYF

D: TRBD1
length: 13
J: TRBJ1-2
V: TRBV3-1
size: NA
DNA: TGTGCCAGCAGCGGACAGGGGGTCTATGGCTACACCTTC
CDR3: CASSGQGVYGYTF

D: TRBD2
length: 17
J: TRBJ2-3
V: TRBV7-2
size: NA
DNA: TGTGCCAGCAGCTTAGAGGACCTAGCGGGGGGACTAGATACGCAGTATTTT
CDR3: CASSLEDLAGGLDTQYF

D: NA
length: 12
J: TRBJ1-2
V: TRBV7-2
size: few
DNA: TGTGCCAGCAGCTTATTAGGGAACGGCTACACCTTC
CDR3: CASSLLGNGYTF

D: NA
length: 13
J: TRBJ1-2
V: TRBV5-1
size: few
DNA: TGCGCCAGCAGCTTGTCCAGCTCCTATGGCTACACCTTC
CDR3: CASSLSSSYGYTF

D: NA
length: 15
J: TRBJ2-1
V: TRBV7-4
size: few
DNA: TGTGCCAGCAGCTTAAGGGGGTGCCCTCGGAATGAGCAGTTCTTC
CDR3: CASSLRGCPRNEQFF

D: NA
length: 14
J: TRBJ2-2
V: TRBV6-2/TRBV6-3
size: NA
DNA: TGTGCCAGCAGTTATGGAGGTCGTGCCGGGGAGCTGTTTTTT
CDR3: CASSYGGRAGELFF

D: NA
length: 14
J: TRBJ2-3
V: TRBV9
size: few
DNA: TGTGCCAGCAGCGTAGAGGTGAGGGGGGATACGCAGTATTTT
CDR3: CASSVEVRGDTQYF

D: NA
length: 16
J: TRBJ2-4
V: TRBV4-1
size: NA
DNA: TGCGCCAGCAGCCAAGAAGGGGCGGGATCCTCAAACAGTCAGTACTTC
CDR3: CASSQEGAGSSNSQYF

D: NA
length: 15
J: TRBJ1-5
V: TRBV5-1
size: NA
DNA: TGCGCCAGCAGCCGGGGAGGGGGGGTAAATCAGCCCCAGCATTTT
CDR3: CASSRGGGVNQPQHF

D: NA
length: 15
J: TRBJ2-3
V: TRBV6-6
size: NA
DNA: TGTGCCAGCAGTCTAGGGGGGGCCGGGGCAGATACGCAGTATTTT
CDR3: CASSLGGAGADTQYF

D: NA
length: 16
J: TRBJ2-1
V: TRBV24-1
size: NA
DNA: TGTGCCACCAGTGGGGGGCCCGGATTCGGGGTCAATGAGCAGTTCTTC
CDR3: CATSGGPGFGVNEQFF

D: TRBD1
length: 12
J: TRBJ2-1
V: TRBV28
size: few
DNA: TGTGCCAGCAGTCAACAGGGGGACGAGCAGTTCTTC
CDR3: CASSQQGDEQFF

D: NA
length: 17
J: TRBJ1-1
V: TRBV7-2
size: NA
DNA: TGTGCCAGCAGCCTATTATCAGCGGGCAGGATGAACACTGAAGCTTTCTTT
CDR3: CASSLLSAGRMNTEAFF

D: NA
length: 13
J: TRBJ2-1
V: TRBV5-6
size: NA
DNA: TGTGCCAGCAGCTTTTCCAGGGGAAATGAGCAGTTCTTC
CDR3: CASSFSRGNEQFF

D: NA
length: 14
J: TRBJ2-5
V: TRBV6-5
size: NA
DNA: TGTGCCACAGGGGCCCGACCCAGCGGAGAGACCCAGTACTTC
CDR3: CATGARPSGETQYF

D: TRBD1
length: 17
J: TRBJ2-2
V: TRBV4-1
size: once
DNA: TGCGCCAGCAGCCAATGGGACAGGGGGCTTTCGGCCGGGGAGCTGTTTTTT
CDR3: CASSQWDRGLSAGELFF

D: NA
length: 16
J: TRBJ1-1
V: TRBV11-2
size: many
DNA: TGTGCCAGCAGCTTAACAGTCGGCGTGGGGAACACTGAAGCTTTCTTT
CDR3: CASSLTVGVGNTEAFF